This T cell receptor beta chain was captured by sequencing in a study of control samples from healthy donors and cancer patients. Clones were sequenced by immunoSEQ multiplex PCR, and TCRdb holds only the in-frame ones, with some missing. Altogether under 450,000 clones are present, 90% being singletons, with the ten largest covering around 6.8%. V was pared by 2 bases and J by 4 bases, with 8 bases between. From germline, CDR1 is MNHEY and CDR2 SVGAGI. This CDR3 has 13 residues. Sequencing used PBMCs. The chain combines TRBV6-5 with TRBJ1-2; D gene unclear. This receptor was identified in a man in his forties with head and neck cancer. CDR3 in DNA: TGTGCCAGCAGTTACACGGGAACCTATGGCTACACCTTC. Protein product: CASSYTGTYGYTF.